The source of this T cell receptor (beta chain) is a study of control samples from healthy donors and cancer patients. The method was immunoSEQ multiplex PCR; TCRdb's version includes in-frame clones alone and lacks a portion of them. The sample lists 46,000 or so clones, nearly 95% occurring once. Trimming removed 6 bases from V and 8 bases from J; junction bases left unmatched: 7. The CDR3 spans 13 residues. Germline V gene lookup returns CDR1 KGHSH and CDR2 LQKENI. The rearrangement links TRBV18 to TRBJ2-1, with 7 nucleotides matching TRBD1. Sequencing input: PBMCs. This clonotype was obtained from a woman aged 45-60 years with head and neck cancer. The CDR3 loop reads CASSSDRVDEQFF. The CDR3 nucleotides read TGTGCCAGCTCGTCTGACAGGGTCGATGAGCAGTTCTTC.